This T cell receptor (beta chain) was observed in a study of regulatory T cells in long-lasting Graves disease. At least ten counts were recorded for this clonotype. The CDR3 is made up of 15 amino acids. The trim removed 3 bases at V and 10 bases at J, leaving 10 bases unmatched. In germline, CDR1 is MDHEN, CDR2 SYDVKM. Arm-PCR of CDR3 regions and iRepertoire HTBI primers were used to build TCR beta libraries. In TCRdb, the multiplex PCR reads were re-called with MiXCR into one record per CDR3 protein. The sample lists 360,000 or so distinct CDR3 sequences, roughly 24% occurring once. The sample's time point: persistent/refractory GD, antithyroid drugs over 5 years with positive TRAb. After RNA was extracted from PBMCs, the TCR library was made from it. American Thyroid Association guidelines were used to diagnose Graves' disease.

Sequences were derived from peripheral blood mononuclear cells (PBMCs), sampled when the disease was refractory, from a patient treated with antithyroid drugs. The genes are TRBV28 and TRBJ1-4; 8 bases are shared with TRBD1. The TCR sequence derives from a middle-aged woman with Graves disease. In nucleotides, the CDR3 is TGTGCCAGCAGTTTCGGGGACAGGAAGGGGGGAAAACTGTTTTTT. Its protein is CASSFGDRKGGKLFF.